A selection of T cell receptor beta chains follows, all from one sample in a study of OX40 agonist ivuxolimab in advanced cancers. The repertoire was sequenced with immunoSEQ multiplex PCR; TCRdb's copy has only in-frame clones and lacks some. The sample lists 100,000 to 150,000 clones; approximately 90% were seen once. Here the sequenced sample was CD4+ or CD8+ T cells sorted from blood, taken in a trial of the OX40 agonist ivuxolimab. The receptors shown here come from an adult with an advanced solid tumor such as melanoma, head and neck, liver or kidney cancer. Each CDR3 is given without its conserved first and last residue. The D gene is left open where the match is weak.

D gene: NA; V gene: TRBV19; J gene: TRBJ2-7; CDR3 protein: ASSFREAYEQY
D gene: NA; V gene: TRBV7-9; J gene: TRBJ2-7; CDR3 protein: ASSLAPGSTYEQY
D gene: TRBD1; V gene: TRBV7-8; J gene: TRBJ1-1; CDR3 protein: ASSRGTGVIAEAF
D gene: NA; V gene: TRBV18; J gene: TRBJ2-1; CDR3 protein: ASSPQWGVNEQF
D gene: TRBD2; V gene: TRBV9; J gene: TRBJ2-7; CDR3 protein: ASSGKSGRADEQY
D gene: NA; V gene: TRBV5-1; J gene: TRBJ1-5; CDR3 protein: ASSPTSSNQPQH
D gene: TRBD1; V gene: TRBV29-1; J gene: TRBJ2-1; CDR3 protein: SVEVGTADSYNEQF
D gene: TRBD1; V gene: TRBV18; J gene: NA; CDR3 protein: ASSPYGTGNYEQY
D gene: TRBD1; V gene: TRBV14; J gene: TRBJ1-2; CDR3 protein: ASSPTGASGYT
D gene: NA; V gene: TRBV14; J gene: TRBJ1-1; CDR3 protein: ASSQQVNTEAF
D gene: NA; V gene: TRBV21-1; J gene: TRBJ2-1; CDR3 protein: ASSKDLGLAGVNEQF
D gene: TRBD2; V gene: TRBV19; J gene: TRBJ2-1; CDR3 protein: ASSDGGLAGLGEQF
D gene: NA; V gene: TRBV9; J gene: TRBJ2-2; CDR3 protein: ASSVAGSTNTGELF
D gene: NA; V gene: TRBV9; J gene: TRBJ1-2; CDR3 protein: ASSPTEGNYGYT
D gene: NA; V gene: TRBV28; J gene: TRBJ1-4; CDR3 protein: ASSLRGRTNEKLF
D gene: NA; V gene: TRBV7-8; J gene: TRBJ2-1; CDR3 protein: ASGIGARSSYNEQF
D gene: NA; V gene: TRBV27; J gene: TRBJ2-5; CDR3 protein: ASSQDRVTQY
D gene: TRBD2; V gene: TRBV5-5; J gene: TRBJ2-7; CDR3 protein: ASSHPTSGIYEQY
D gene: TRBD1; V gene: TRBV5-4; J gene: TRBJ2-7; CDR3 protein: ASSFGTGPYEQY
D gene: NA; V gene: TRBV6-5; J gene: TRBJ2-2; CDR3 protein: ASRSALNTGELF
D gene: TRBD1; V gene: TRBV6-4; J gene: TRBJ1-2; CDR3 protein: ASSERRDSSGYT
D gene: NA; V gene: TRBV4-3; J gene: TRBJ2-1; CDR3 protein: ASSQEEGKGEQF
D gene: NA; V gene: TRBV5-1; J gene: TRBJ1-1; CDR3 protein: ASSLVVGGTEAF
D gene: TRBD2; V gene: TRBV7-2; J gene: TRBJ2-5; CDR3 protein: ASSGRGTSGSGETQY
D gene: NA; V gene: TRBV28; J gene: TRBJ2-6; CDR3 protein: ASSTPAGANVLT
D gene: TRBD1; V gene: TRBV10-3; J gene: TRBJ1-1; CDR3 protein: AISGQGGDTEAF
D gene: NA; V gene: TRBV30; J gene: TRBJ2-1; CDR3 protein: ASIRASRTYNEQF
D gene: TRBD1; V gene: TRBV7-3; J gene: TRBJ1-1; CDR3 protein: ASSFVGPAGQEAF
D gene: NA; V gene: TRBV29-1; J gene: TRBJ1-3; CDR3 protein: SVEGEGSFGNTIY